One sample yielded the 7 T cell receptor beta chains listed below, sequenced in a study of shared clonotypes between healthy human individuals. Generated by immunoSEQ multiplex PCR, the TCRdb table keeps only in-frame clones and is missing some. This table holds roughly 500,000 clones, 75% to 85% found once. The material sequenced was PBMCs. All receptors derive from a woman aged 35 to 49 in good health. Some clones in this sample may be carry-over from other donors' samples.

CDR3 region: CASSPPASPSSEQYF. CDR3 bases: TGTGCCAGCTCACCACCGGCCTCCCCCTCGTCCGAGCAGTACTTC. This chain links TRBV18 with TRBJ2-7; no clear D. This CDR3 comprises 15 residues. The V and J ends lost 0 bases and 6 bases respectively, with 15 bases between them. Per the germline V gene, CDR1 is KGHSH and CDR2 is LQKENI.

This clone occurred a few times. The chain couples TRBV11-2 to TRBJ2-1; TRBD2 agrees at 10 bases. V lost 0 bases and J lost 6; bases outside the gene matches: 8. Germline CDR1 is SGHAT and CDR2 is FQNNGV. The CDR3 extends over 17 amino acids. The DNA for the CDR3 is TGTGCCAGCAGCTTAGATCGGAGCGGGAGGGTCTTCAATGAGCAGTTCTTC. It encodes CASSLDRSGRVFNEQFF. The full variable domain, rest sourced from reference TRBV11-2 and TRBJ2-1, is EAGVAQSPRYKIIEKRQSVAFWCNPISGHATLYWYQQILGQGPKLLIQFQNNGVVDDSQLPKDRFSAERLKGVDSTLKIQPAKLEDSAVYLCASSLDRSGRVFNEQFFGPGTRLTVL.

The rearrangement joins TRBV6-6 to TRBJ1-2, with D possibly being TRBD1 (5 bases). The V gene's germline CDR1 is MNHNY and CDR2 SVGAGI (reference sequence). The CDR3 sequence is 13 residues long. The V end was cut by 0 bases, the J end by 8 bases, with 10 bases between. The CDR3 reads CASSYSNGGGYTF. As DNA, the CDR3 is TGTGCCAGCAGTTACTCGAACGGGGGAGGCTACACCTTC.

V is TRBV7-9 and J is TRBJ2-1, with 10 bases aligning to TRBD2. This CDR3 region has 15 residues. Germline V gives CDR1 SEHNR, CDR2 FQNEAQ (reference sequence). V shed 4 bases, J shed 9 bases, and the junction held 9 bases outside the gene matches. The CDR3, as DNA: TGTGCCAGCAGCTCCGTAGCGGGAGGAACCACTGAGCAGTTCTTC. It specifies CASSSVAGGTTEQFF.

The rearrangement joins TRBV6-4 to TRBJ2-7, with 8 bases matching TRBD1. The germline CDR1 and CDR2 sequences are MRHNA and SNTAGT. The CDR3 is 15 residues long. The V segment lost 6 bases and the J segment 6 bases; nucleotides outside the gene matches: 13. The CDR3 loop reads CASSEIRQGPTEQYF. The CDR3 DNA reads as TGTGCCAGCAGCGAAATCCGACAGGGGCCCACCGAGCAGTACTTC.

The V gene is TRBV5-5, the J gene TRBJ2-5; 7 positions match TRBD2. CDR1 SGHKS and CDR2 YYEKEE come from the germline V gene (reference sequence). The CDR3 runs 14 residues. The V segment lost 0 bases and the J segment 4 bases; nucleotides outside the gene matches: 3. DNA for the CDR3: TGTGCCAGCAGCTTGGTGGGCGGGAGAGAGACCCAGTACTTC. This sequence encodes CASSLVGGRETQYF.

The rearrangement joins TRBV4-3 to TRBJ2-3, with 9 bases fitting TRBD2. With 0 bases clipped from V and 2 bases from J, the junction kept 3 bases outside the gene matches. Germline CDR1 LGHNA, CDR2 YSLEER. CDR3 size: 16 residues. CDR3 in DNA: TGCGCCAGCAGCCAAGAACTAGCGGGTCTCACAGATACGCAGTATTTT. This translates into CASSQELAGLTDTQYF.